Each of the 17 T cell receptor beta chains below was sequenced from the same sample in a study of blood T cells in healthy people across ages. Using a J-beta primer mix together with a sample-barcoded 5' primer, a second PCR was run for about 6 to 11 cycles. TCRdb re-called the 5' RACE reads with MiXCR, one entry per CDR3 protein. This table has 700,000 or so distinct CDR3 sequences, approximately 40% appearing once. Sequenced material: blood. The origin of the receptors is an elderly man in good health.

The chain couples TRBV12-3 or TRBV12-4 to TRBJ2-5, with 7 positions matching TRBD1. The ends lost 1 base at V and 4 bases at J; junction bases unmatched: 6. The CDR3 length is 15 residues. This CDR3 is CASSLGTGERETQYF. The CDR3 region has the DNA TGTGCCAGCAGTTTAGGGACAGGAGAACGAGAGACCCAGTACTTC.

This clonotype has only a few counts. The gene calls are TRBV20-1 and TRBJ2-7, with D unresolved. This CDR3 is built from 12 residues. V dropped 4 bases and J dropped 7 bases, with 14 bases sitting between them. In germline, CDR1 is DFQATT, CDR2 SNEGSKA (reference sequence). This CDR3 is CSATDLMWEQYF. The CDR3 DNA reads TGCAGTGCTACAGACCTCATGTGGGAGCAGTACTTC.

The rearrangement joins TRBV19 to TRBJ1-5; D perhaps matches TRBD1 (5 bases). Germline V gives CDR1 LNHDA, CDR2 SQIVND (reference sequence). The CDR3 is made up of 16 amino acids. The V end was cut by 3 bases, the J end by 5 bases, with 17 bases between. CDR3 sequence reads: CASSIGGGGTHQPQHF. The DNA of the CDR3 is TGTGCCAGTAGTATTGGGGGGGGAGGGACCCATCAGCCCCAGCATTTT.

This clonotype was observed a handful of times. This chain links TRBV6-1 with TRBJ2-7; 7 positions match TRBD2. There are 15 residues in the CDR3. Germline V lookup: CDR1 MNHNS, CDR2 SASEGT. After removal of 0 bases from V and 2 bases from J, the junction contained 4 bases not matched to a gene. CDR3 in amino acids: CASSEAGGRAYEQYF. CDR3 nucleotide sequence: TGTGCCAGCAGTGAAGCGGGAGGGAGGGCCTACGAGCAGTACTTC.

A few counts support this clonotype. The gene calls are TRBV5-1 and TRBJ1-2; D gene ambiguous. Germline V gene data show CDR1 as SGHRS and CDR2 as YFSETQ. Trimming cost V 0 bases and J 2 bases, with 8 bases left between them. This CDR3 comprises 14 residues. The CDR3 sequence: CASSLGTQNYGYTF. The DNA of the CDR3 is TGCGCCAGCAGCTTGGGAACACAGAACTATGGCTACACCTTC.

The chain recombines TRBV12-3 or TRBV12-4 with TRBJ2-5; D is unresolved. V dropped 6 bases and J dropped 4 bases, with 15 bases sitting between them. This CDR3 comprises 14 residues. CDR3 coding DNA: TGTGCCAGCAGCGGCTCGCGAGGCCCAGAGACCCAGTACTTC. Amino acid sequence: CASSGSRGPETQYF.

V and J are TRBV18 and TRBJ2-7; D might be TRBD1 (5 bases). The CDR3 runs to 13 residues. The germline V gene encodes CDR1 KGHSH and CDR2 LQKENI. V lost 2 bases and J lost 6, with 11 bases in between. The CDR3 nucleotides are TGTGCCAGCTCACCAAATCCAGGGTTCGAGCAGTACTTC. Translated: CASSPNPGFEQYF.

The V call is TRBV27, the J call TRBJ2-6; tentative D call: TRBD1 (5 bases). The ends were cut back, 6 bases at V and 5 bases at J, with 14 bases in the middle. The V gene's germline CDR1 is MNHEY and CDR2 SMNVEV (reference sequence). The CDR3 runs to 15 residues. This CDR3 reads CASSYGANRANVLTF. The CDR3 DNA reads TGTGCCAGCAGCTATGGGGCGAATAGGGCCAACGTCCTGACTTTC.

This clonotype was observed at least ten times. The V and J genes are TRBV6-1 and TRBJ2-7; 9 positions match TRBD1. From germline, CDR1 is MNHNS and CDR2 SASEGT. CDR3 length equals 14 residues. Trimming took 7 bases from V and 4 from J; bases not matched to a gene: 8. The CDR3 loop reads CASTGTGLLYEQYF. CDR3 nucleotides: TGTGCCAGCACTGGGACAGGGCTACTTTACGAGCAGTACTTC.

The V call is TRBV27, the J call TRBJ2-5, with D possibly being TRBD1 or TRBD2 (6 bases each). V lost 3 bases and J 5 bases, leaving 13 bases between the germline ends. Germline loops: CDR1 MNHEY, CDR2 SMNVEV (reference sequence). The CDR3 covers 14 residues. The CDR3 bases are TGTGCCAGCAGTTTTGGGGGGCTCCCCGAGACCCAGTACTTC. It is translated as CASSFGGLPETQYF.

This clonotype was detected many times. This rearrangement joins TRBV5-1 to TRBJ2-7; TRBD2 is a possible D gene (5 bases). This CDR3 is built from 14 residues. With 5 bases removed from V and 9 bases from J, the gap between germline ends came to 21 bases. Germline CDR1 reads SGHRS; CDR2 reads YFSETQ. CDR3 residues: CASSLRGPSTGQYF. CDR3 nucleotide sequence: TGCGCCAGCAGTCTGAGAGGGCCCAGCACTGGGCAGTACTTC. Full variable domain (missing parts from reference TRBV5-1 and TRBJ2-7): KAGVTQTPRYLIKTRGQQVTLSCSPISGHRSVSWYQQTPGQGLQFLFEYFSETQRNKGNFPGRFSGRQFSNSRSEMNVSTLELGDSALYLCASSLRGPSTGQYFGPGTRLTVT.

The chain uses TRBV28 and TRBJ1-1, with D possibly being TRBD1 (5 bases). CDR1 and CDR2 (germline): MDHEN, SYDVKM. The V end was cut by 2 bases, the J end by 3 bases, with 25 bases between. CDR3 length equals 19 residues. CDR3 in amino acids: CASSLQTMGLTFRYTEAFF. CDR3 DNA: TGTGCCAGCAGTTTACAGACAATGGGGCTGACTTTTCGGTACACTGAAGCTTTCTTT.

This clonotype was counted only a few times. The chain joins TRBV10-3 to TRBJ2-5; D is undetermined. The J call may be mistaken, given a closer DNA end match to TRBJ2-7. CDR1 is ENHRY, CDR2 SYGVKD, per germline. The CDR3 totals 14 residues. The CDR3 protein is CAISDSMGTYEQYF. The DNA for the CDR3 is TGTGCCATCAGTGACTCGATGGGAACCTACGAGCAGTACTTC.

This clonotype was counted between two and nine times. The V gene is TRBV20-1, the J gene TRBJ2-5; 12 nucleotides agree with TRBD2. The CDR3 spans 16 residues. The germline V gene encodes CDR1 DFQATT and CDR2 SNEGSKA (reference sequence). The trim removed 6 bases at V and 5 bases at J, leaving 13 bases unmatched. The CDR3 reads CSASASGRAGGETQYF. CDR3 DNA: TGCAGTGCGTCGGCTAGCGGGAGGGCCGGCGGTGAGACCCAGTACTTC.

J is TRBJ2-5 and V is TRBV5-1; TRBD1 is a possible D gene (5 bases). Germline V gene lookup returns CDR1 SGHRS and CDR2 YFSETQ. The CDR3 is made up of 13 amino acids. V was clipped by 0 bases and J by 11 bases, with 14 bases between them. The CDR3 DNA is TGCGCCAGCAGCTTGGACAGGTACAATGAGCAGTACTTC. Encoded protein: CASSLDRYNEQYF.

This clonotype was recorded many times. This chain connects TRBV29-1 to TRBJ2-7, with 12 nucleotides matching TRBD2. Per the germline V gene, CDR1 is SQVTM and CDR2 is ANQGSEA. This CDR3 has 14 residues. With 7 bases clipped from V and 5 bases from J, the junction kept 9 bases outside the gene matches. CDR3 sequence reads: CSGRLAGVLNEQYF. CDR3 DNA sequence: TGCAGCGGCAGACTAGCGGGAGTTCTAAACGAGCAGTACTTC.

The V gene is TRBV28, the J gene TRBJ1-1; D is possibly TRBD1 (5 bases). V was clipped by 7 bases and J by 6 bases, with 15 bases between them. This CDR3 has 13 amino acids. Germline V gene lookup returns CDR1 MDHEN and CDR2 SYDVKM. CDR3 in amino acids: CASTSMGRPEAFF. CDR3 nucleotide sequence: TGTGCCAGCACGAGCATGGGACGACCTGAAGCTTTCTTT.